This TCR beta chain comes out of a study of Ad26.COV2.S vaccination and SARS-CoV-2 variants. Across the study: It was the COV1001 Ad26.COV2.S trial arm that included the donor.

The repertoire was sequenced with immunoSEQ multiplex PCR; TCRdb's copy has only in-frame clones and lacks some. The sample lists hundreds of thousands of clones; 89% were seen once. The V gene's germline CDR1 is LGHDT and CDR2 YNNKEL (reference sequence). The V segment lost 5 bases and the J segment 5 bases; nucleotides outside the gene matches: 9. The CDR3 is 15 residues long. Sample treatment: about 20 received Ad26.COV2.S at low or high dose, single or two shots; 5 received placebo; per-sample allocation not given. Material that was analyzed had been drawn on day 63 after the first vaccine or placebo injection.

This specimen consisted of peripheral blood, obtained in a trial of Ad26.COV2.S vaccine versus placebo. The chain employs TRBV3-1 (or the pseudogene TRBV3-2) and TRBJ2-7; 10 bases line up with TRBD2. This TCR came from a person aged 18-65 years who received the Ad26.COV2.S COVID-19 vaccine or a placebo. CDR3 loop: CASSGFGTSVDEQYF. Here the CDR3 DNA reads TGTGCCAGCAGCGGCTTCGGGACTAGCGTCGACGAGCAGTACTTC.